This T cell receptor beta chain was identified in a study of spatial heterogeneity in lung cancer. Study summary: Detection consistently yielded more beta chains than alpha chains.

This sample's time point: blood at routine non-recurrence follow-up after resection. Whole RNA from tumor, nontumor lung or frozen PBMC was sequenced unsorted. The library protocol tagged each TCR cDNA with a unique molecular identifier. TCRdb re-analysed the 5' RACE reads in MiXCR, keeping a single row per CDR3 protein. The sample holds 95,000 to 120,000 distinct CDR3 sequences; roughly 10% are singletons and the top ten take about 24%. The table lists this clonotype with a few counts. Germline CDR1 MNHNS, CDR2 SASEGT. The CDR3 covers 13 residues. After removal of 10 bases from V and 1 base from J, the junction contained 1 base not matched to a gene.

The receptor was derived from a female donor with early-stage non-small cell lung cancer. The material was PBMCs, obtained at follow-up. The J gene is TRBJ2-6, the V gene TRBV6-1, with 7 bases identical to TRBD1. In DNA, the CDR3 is TGTGCCACGGGACAGTCTGGGGCCAACGTCCTGACTTTC. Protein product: CATGQSGANVLTF.